A single sample gave rise to the 14 T cell receptor beta chains below, sequenced in a study of cytomegalovirus exposure and HLA in healthy donors. The PCR contained 60 Vbeta and 13 Jbeta primers. The repertoire was sequenced with immunoSEQ multiplex PCR; TCRdb's copy has only in-frame clones and lacks some. The repertoire consists of roughly 100,000 clones, with about four fifths occurring once and the leading ten covering around 2.1%. Sequenced: PBMCs. All receptors come from a man aged 25 to 40 in good health and CMV-seronegative.

The count of this clone is one. The chain employs TRBV19 and TRBJ2-7; perhaps TRBD1 as D (5 bases). Germline values: CDR1 LNHDA, CDR2 SQIVND (reference sequence). Between the trimmed V and J ends, which lost 7 bases and 4 bases, there was a span of 8 bases. The CDR3 loop spans 11 amino acids. The CDR3 nucleotides are TGTGCCAGTAAGGGGCCTTACGAGCAGTACTTC. As protein: CASKGPYEQYF.

The chain employs TRBV5-6 and TRBJ2-5; 8 bases line up with TRBD2. V trimming: 0 bases; J trimming: 7 bases; junction bases outside the gene matches: 14. From germline, CDR1 is SGHDT and CDR2 YYEEEE. The CDR3 has 17 residues. The CDR3: CASSLAGSGGPTGTQYF. In DNA form, the CDR3 reads TGTGCCAGCAGCTTGGCCGGGAGCGGGGGCCCGACCGGGACCCAGTACTTC. The entire variable domain, with the rest obtained from reference TRBV5-6 and TRBJ2-5, is as follows: DAGVTQSPTHLIKTRGQQVTLRCSPKSGHDTVSWYQQALGQGPQFIFQYYEEEERQRGNFPDRFSGHQFPNYSSELNVNALLLGDSALYLCASSLAGSGGPTGTQYFGPGTRLLVL.

This chain connects TRBV13 to TRBJ1-1; D gene uncertain. The CDR3 runs 11 residues. The V gene's germline CDR1 is PRHDT and CDR2 FYEKMQ (reference sequence). The V gene lost 3 bases and the J gene lost 7 bases, with 6 bases spanning the gap. The CDR3 sequence: CASSFGGEAFF. In DNA, the CDR3 is TGTGCCAGCAGCTTTGGCGGTGAAGCTTTCTTT.

This clone was detected only a few times. The chain combines TRBV19 with TRBJ2-3; D gene ambiguous. This CDR3 has 14 residues. V was trimmed by 1 base and J by 0 bases, leaving 5 bases between them. The V gene's germline CDR1 is LNHDA and CDR2 SQIVND (reference sequence). This chain's CDR3 is CASSIASSTDTQYF. CDR3 bases: TGTGCCAGTAGTATAGCAAGCAGCACAGATACGCAGTATTTT.

CDR3 in DNA: TGTGCCAGCAGCGCCCGAGGCCAGGGGGAGACCCAGTACTTC. It is translated as CASSARGQGETQYF. The rearrangement uses TRBV7-9 and TRBJ2-5, with D possibly matching TRBD1 (6 bases). The CDR3 totals 14 residues. Germline CDR1 reads SEHNR; CDR2 reads FQNEAQ (reference sequence). Trimming shortened V by 5 bases and J by 5 bases, and 15 bases separated the two germline ends.

The V call is TRBV29-1, the J call TRBJ1-2, with a possible D match to TRBD1 (5 bases). This CDR3 spans 11 amino acids. In germline, CDR1 is SQVTM, CDR2 ANQGSEA. V lost 4 bases to trimming and J lost 4 bases, with 7 bases between them. DNA of the CDR3: TGCAGCGTTGTGGGGGGCTATGGCTACACCTTC. This codes for CSVVGGYGYTF.

This clone showed up just once. V gene TRBV5-1 combines with J gene TRBJ1-6; TRBD1 matches at 8 bases. Looked up from germline, CDR1 is SGHRS and CDR2 is YFSETQ. Losses at the gene ends were 4 bases for V and 9 bases for J; bases not matched to a gene: 6. The CDR3 loop spans 14 amino acids. The CDR3 loop is CASSQQGGGSPLHF. The CDR3 DNA sequence: TGCGCCAGCAGCCAACAGGGGGGTGGTTCACCCCTCCACTTT.

V is TRBV9 and J is TRBJ2-5, with TRBD2 matching over 8 bases. This CDR3 has 15 amino acids. J was trimmed by 5 bases and V by 0 bases; bases with no gene match: 6. Germline lookup yields CDR1 SGDLS and CDR2 YYNGEE. Here the CDR3 DNA reads TGTGCCAGCAGCGTAGCCCGCGGGGGGAGCGAGACCCAGTACTTC. Its protein is CASSVARGGSETQYF.

This chain joins TRBV7-2 and TRBJ2-1, with D maybe TRBD2 (6 bases). Between the trimmed V and J ends, which lost 5 bases and 6 bases, there was a span of 20 bases. CDR3 length: 16 residues. CDR1 is SGHTA and CDR2 is FQGNSA in the germline V gene. The CDR3 is CASSKGPQTSVNEQFF. CDR3 DNA sequence: TGTGCCAGCAGCAAAGGACCCCAGACTAGTGTCAATGAGCAGTTCTTC.

This clone came up a few times. In nucleotides, the CDR3 is TGTGCCTGGAGTGTACAGCAGGGAGCTTTCTTT. This translates into CAWSVQQGAFF. The chain links TRBV30 to TRBJ1-1; TRBD1 is a possible D gene (5 bases). This CDR3 has 11 residues. Per the germline V gene, CDR1 is GTSNPN and CDR2 is SVGIG (reference sequence). V was pared by 0 bases and J by 10 bases, with 9 bases between. Based on the CDR3 plus reference TRBV30 and TRBJ1-1, the full variable domain is SQTIHQWPATLVQPVGSPLSLECTVEGTSNPNLYWYRQAAGRGLQLLFYSVGIGQISSEVPQNLSASRPQDRQFILSSKKLLLSDSGFYLCAWSVQQGAFFGQGTRLTVV.

The chain employs TRBV10-3 and TRBJ1-4; TRBD1 might be the D (5 bases). Germline-derived CDR1 and CDR2 are ENHRY and SYGVKD. The CDR3 extends over 16 amino acids. Trimming stripped 0 bases from V and 8 bases from J, with 16 bases between. Here the CDR3 reads CAISESNSGDVEKLFF. CDR3 nucleotide sequence: TGTGCCATCAGTGAGTCTAACTCGGGGGATGTCGAAAAACTGTTTTTT.

The rearrangement uses TRBV6-5 and TRBJ2-7, with D maybe TRBD2 (5 bases). Per germline, CDR1 MNHEY and CDR2 SVGAGI. The CDR3 covers 13 residues. V dropped 5 bases and J dropped 2 bases, with 10 bases sitting between them. This CDR3 is CASSQDFPYEQYF. The CDR3 bases are TGTGCCAGCAGTCAGGACTTCCCCTACGAGCAGTACTTC.

The chain links TRBV11-2 to TRBJ2-2, with D possibly matching TRBD1 (5 bases). This CDR3 region has 12 residues. The germline V and J ends were trimmed by 2 bases and 7 bases, with 5 bases remaining between them. Germline CDR1 reads SGHAT; CDR2 reads FQNNGV. CDR3 sequence reads: CASSLTGGELFF. CDR3 nucleotides: TGTGCCAGCAGCTTAACAGGCGGGGAGCTGTTTTTT.

This chain links TRBV9 with TRBJ1-5; no reliable D call. Trimming shortened V by 0 bases and J by 3 bases, and 7 bases separated the two germline ends. The CDR3 totals 14 residues. CDR1 SGDLS and CDR2 YYNGEE come from the germline V gene. CDR3 in DNA: TGTGCCAGCAGCGTAGGTAGCTACAATCAGCCCCAGCATTTT. This translates into CASSVGSYNQPQHF. The full variable domain, in which reference TRBV9 and TRBJ1-5 provide the parts outside the CDR3, is DSGVTQTPKHLITATGQRVTLRCSPRSGDLSVYWYQQSLDQGLQFLIQYYNGEERAKGNILERFSAQQFPDLHSELNLSSLELGDSALYFCASSVGSYNQPQHFGDGTRLSIL.